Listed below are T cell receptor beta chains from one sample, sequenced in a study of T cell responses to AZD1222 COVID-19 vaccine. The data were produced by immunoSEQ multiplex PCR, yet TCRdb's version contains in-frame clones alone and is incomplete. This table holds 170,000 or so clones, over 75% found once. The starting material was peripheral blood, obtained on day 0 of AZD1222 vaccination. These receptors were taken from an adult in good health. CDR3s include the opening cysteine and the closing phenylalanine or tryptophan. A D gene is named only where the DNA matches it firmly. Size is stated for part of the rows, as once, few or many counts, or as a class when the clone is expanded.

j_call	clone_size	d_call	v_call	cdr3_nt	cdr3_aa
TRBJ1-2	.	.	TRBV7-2	TGTGCCAGCAGCTTATATCTTCGGGGCGGGGTAGGAGGCTACACCTTC	CASSLYLRGGVGGYTF
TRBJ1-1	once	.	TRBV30	TGTGCCTGCAGTCAAGGTGGTACTGAAGCTTTCTTT	CACSQGGTEAFF
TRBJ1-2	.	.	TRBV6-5	TGTGCCAGCAGACCCAAGCGGGGGAACTATGGCTACACCTTC	CASRPKRGNYGYTF
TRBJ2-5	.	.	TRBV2	TGTGCCAGCAGGCGGGACACCAACCGAGAGACCCAGTACTTC	CASRRDTNRETQYF
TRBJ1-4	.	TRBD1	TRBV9	TGTGCCAGCAGCCGGACAGGCTGGAATGAAAAACTGTTTTTT	CASSRTGWNEKLFF
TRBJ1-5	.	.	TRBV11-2	TGTGCCAGCAGCTCGATCGACGAGAGCAATCAGCCCCAGCATTTT	CASSSIDESNQPQHF
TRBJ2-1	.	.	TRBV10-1	TGCGCCAGCAGTTGGGCGGTGGGGAGTGAGCAGTTCTTC	CASSWAVGSEQFF
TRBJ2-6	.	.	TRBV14	TGTGCCAGCAGCCAAGAGCGAGAGCTCTCTGGGGCCAACGTCCTGACTTTC	CASSQERELSGANVLTF
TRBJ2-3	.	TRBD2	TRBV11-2	TGTGCCAGCAGCTTAATGCTAGCGGGGGGCACAGATACGCAGTATTTT	CASSLMLAGGTDTQYF
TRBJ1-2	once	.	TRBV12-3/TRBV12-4	TGTGCCAGCAGTTTATGGGCGTATGGCTACACCTTC	CASSLWAYGYTF
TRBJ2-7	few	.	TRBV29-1	TGCAGCGTTGGATCCTGGCAGGGGGGGAACGAGCAGTACTTC	CSVGSWQGGNEQYF
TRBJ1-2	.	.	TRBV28	TGTGCCAGCAGTGTTCCGGGGGGTGGCTACACCTTC	CASSVPGGGYTF
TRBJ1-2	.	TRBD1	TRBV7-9	TGTGCCAGCAGCCGGACACAGGGGGATGGCGATGGCTACACCTTC	CASSRTQGDGDGYTF
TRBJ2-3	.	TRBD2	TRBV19	TGTGCCAGTAGTATAGTCCCTAGCGGGGGGGCCACAGATACGCAGTATTTT	CASSIVPSGGATDTQYF
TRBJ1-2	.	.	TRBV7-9	TGTGCCAGCAGCGCCGGGACCTGGGATGGCTACACCTTC	CASSAGTWDGYTF
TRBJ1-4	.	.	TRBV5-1	TGCGCCAGCAGCTTTGCAGATTTTAATGAAAAACTGTTTTTT	CASSFADFNEKLFF
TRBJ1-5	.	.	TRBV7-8	TGTGCCAGCAGCGTTTCCAAACACCAGCCCCAGCATTTT	CASSVSKHQPQHF
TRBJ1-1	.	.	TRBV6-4	TGTGCCAGCAGTGACTCCTCGATGACTGAAGCTTTCTTT	CASSDSSMTEAFF
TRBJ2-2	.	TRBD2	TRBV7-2	TGTGCCAGCAGTCTAACGGCGGGGGTAAACACCGGGGAGCTGTTTTTT	CASSLTAGVNTGELFF
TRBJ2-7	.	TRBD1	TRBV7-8	TGTGCCAGCAGCTTCGTTAGGAGACAGGGGGCCGACGAGCAGTACTTC	CASSFVRRQGADEQYF
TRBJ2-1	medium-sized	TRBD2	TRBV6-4	TGTGCCAGCAGTGTAGCGGGGGGCACCTACAATGAGCAGTTCTTC	CASSVAGGTYNEQFF
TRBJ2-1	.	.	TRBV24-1	TGTGCCACCAGTGTGGGACAACTCTACAATGAGCAGTTCTTC	CATSVGQLYNEQFF
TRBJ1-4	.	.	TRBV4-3	TGCGCCAGCAGCCAAGGGTCCTTAGTCGCTAATGAAAAACTGTTTTTT	CASSQGSLVANEKLFF
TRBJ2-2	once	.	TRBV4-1	TGCGCCAGCAGCCAGGGTAGAGCAGGCTTAACCGGGGAGCTGTTTTTT	CASSQGRAGLTGELFF
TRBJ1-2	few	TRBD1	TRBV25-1	TGTGCCAGCAGTGAATATACCCGACAGGGGCAAGGCTACACCTTC	CASSEYTRQGQGYTF
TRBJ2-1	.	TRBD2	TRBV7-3	TGTGCCAGCAGCTTCTCGCGTCTAGCGGGGCCCTACAATGAGCAGTTCTTC	CASSFSRLAGPYNEQFF
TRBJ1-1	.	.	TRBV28	TGTGCCAGCAGTCTGGGGGGGGTCACTGAAGCTTTCTTT	CASSLGGVTEAFF
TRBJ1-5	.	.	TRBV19	TGTGCCAGTAGTATAGGACACAGGGAGAACAATCAGCCCCAGCATTTT	CASSIGHRENNQPQHF
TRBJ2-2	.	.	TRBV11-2	TGTGCCAGCAGCTATAAAGACCTAGGCGGGACCGGGGAGCTGTTTTTT	CASSYKDLGGTGELFF
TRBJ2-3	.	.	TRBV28	TGTGCCGGGAATAGTAAAATGGATACGCAGTATTTT	CAGNSKMDTQYF
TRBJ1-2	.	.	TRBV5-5	TGTGCCAGCAGCCACAGGACCAGACAAGATAACTATGGCTACACCTTC	CASSHRTRQDNYGYTF
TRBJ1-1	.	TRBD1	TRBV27	TGTGCCAGCAGTTTAGGGGGACAGGGAACTGAAGCTTTCTTT	CASSLGGQGTEAFF
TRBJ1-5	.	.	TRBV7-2	TGTGCCAGCAGCCTGGTTGGGGGCGGTCAGCCCCAGCATTTT	CASSLVGGGQPQHF
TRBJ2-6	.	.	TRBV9	TGTGCCAGCAGCGTAGTCGGGGCCTCTGGGGCCAACGTCCTGACTTTC	CASSVVGASGANVLTF
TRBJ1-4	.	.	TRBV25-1	TGTGCCAGCAGTTGGGGGAAAAAACTGTTTTTT	CASSWGKKLFF
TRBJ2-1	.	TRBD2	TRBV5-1	TGCGCCAGCAGCCCCCCTTTCCTAGCGGATATCAATGAGCAGTTCTTC	CASSPPFLADINEQFF
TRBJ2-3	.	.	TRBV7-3	TGTGCCAGCAGCTTAGCAGGGATTTTAGATACGCAGTATTTT	CASSLAGILDTQYF
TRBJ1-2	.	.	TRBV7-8	TGTGCCAGCTCCAACACGCGGGGGATCTATGGCTACACCTTC	CASSNTRGIYGYTF
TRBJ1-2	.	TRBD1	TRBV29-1	TGCAGCGTTTCGACAGGGGACTATGGCTACACCTTC	CSVSTGDYGYTF
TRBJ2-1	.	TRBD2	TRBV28	TGTGCCAGCACCCTAGCGGGGGGGCGGAGCAATGAGCAGTTCTTC	CASTLAGGRSNEQFF
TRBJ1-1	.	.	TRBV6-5	TGTGCCAGCACCAAAGGGGGGACTGAAGCTTTCTTT	CASTKGGTEAFF
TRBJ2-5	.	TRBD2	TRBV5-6	TGTGCCAGCAGCTGGGGACTAGCGGACCAAGAGACCCAGTACTTC	CASSWGLADQETQYF
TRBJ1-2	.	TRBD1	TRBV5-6	TGTGCCAGCAGCTTGGGACAGGGTGGGGGCTACACCTTC	CASSLGQGGGYTF
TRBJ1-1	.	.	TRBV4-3	TGCGCCAGCAGCCAAGAAGCAAATAGGAAGACTGAAGCTTTCTTT	CASSQEANRKTEAFF
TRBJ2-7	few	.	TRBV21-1	TGTGCCAGCAGCAACTGCGTAAACTACGAGCAGTACTTC	CASSNCVNYEQYF
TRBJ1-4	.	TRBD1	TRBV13	TGTGCCAGCAGCCAGACAGGGCGGGGGGAAAAACTGTTTTTT	CASSQTGRGEKLFF
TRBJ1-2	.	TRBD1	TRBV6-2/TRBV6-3	TGTGCCAGCAGCACGACAGGGAACTATGGCTACACCTTC	CASSTTGNYGYTF
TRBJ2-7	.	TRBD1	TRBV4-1	TGCGCCAGCAGACCCGACAGGGGCGCCTACGAGCAGTACTTC	CASRPDRGAYEQYF
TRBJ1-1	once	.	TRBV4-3	TGCGCCAGCAGCCAAGATCAACCGGGGACTGAAGCTTTCTTT	CASSQDQPGTEAFF
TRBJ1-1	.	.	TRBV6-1	TGTGCCAGCAGTGAACACACCATCACTGAAGCTTTCTTT	CASSEHTITEAFF
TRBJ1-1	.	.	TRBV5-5	TGTGCCAGCAGCTTGGCGAGACAGGCGAACACTGAAGCTTTCTTT	CASSLARQANTEAFF
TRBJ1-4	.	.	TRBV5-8	TGTGCCAGCAGCTTCCCGGGGAGGATTGAAAAACTGTTTTTT	CASSFPGRIEKLFF
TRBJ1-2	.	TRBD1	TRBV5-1	TGCGCCAGCAGCACAACCGGGACAGGAGGCTATGGCTACACCTTC	CASSTTGTGGYGYTF
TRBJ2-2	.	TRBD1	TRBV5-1	TGCGCCAGCAGCTTGGAATACAGGGGGCGCAACACCGGGGAGCTGTTTTTT	CASSLEYRGRNTGELFF
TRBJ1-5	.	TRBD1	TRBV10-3	TGTGCCATCAGTGAGTCGGGGACAGGGGGTCAGCCCCAGCATTTT	CAISESGTGGQPQHF
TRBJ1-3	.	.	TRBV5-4	TGTGCCAGCAGCGTGGACGTGAGCTCTGGAAACACCATATATTTT	CASSVDVSSGNTIYF
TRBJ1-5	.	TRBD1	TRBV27	TGTGCCAGCAGATTGACAGGGGGCGATCAGCCCCAGCATTTT	CASRLTGGDQPQHF
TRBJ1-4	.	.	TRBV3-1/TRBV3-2	TGTGCCAGCAGCCAGCCGGCGGGGGATGAAAAACTGTTTTTT	CASSQPAGDEKLFF
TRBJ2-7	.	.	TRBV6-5	TGTGCCAGCAGGGCAAATCAGGGGCTCGAGCAGTACTTC	CASRANQGLEQYF